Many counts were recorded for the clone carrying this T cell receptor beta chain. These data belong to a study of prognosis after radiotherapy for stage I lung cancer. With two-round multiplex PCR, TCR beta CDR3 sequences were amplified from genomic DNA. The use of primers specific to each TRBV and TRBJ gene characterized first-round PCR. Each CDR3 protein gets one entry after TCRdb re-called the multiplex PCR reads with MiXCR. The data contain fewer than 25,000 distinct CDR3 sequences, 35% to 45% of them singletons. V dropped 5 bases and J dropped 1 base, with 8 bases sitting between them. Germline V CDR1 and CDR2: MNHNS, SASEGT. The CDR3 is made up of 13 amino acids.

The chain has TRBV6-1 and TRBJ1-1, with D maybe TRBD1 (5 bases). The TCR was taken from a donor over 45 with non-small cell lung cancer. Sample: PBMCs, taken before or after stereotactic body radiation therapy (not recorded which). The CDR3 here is CASSKTENTEAFF. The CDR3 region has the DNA TGTGCCAGCAGTAAGACAGAGAACACTGAAGCTTTCTTT.